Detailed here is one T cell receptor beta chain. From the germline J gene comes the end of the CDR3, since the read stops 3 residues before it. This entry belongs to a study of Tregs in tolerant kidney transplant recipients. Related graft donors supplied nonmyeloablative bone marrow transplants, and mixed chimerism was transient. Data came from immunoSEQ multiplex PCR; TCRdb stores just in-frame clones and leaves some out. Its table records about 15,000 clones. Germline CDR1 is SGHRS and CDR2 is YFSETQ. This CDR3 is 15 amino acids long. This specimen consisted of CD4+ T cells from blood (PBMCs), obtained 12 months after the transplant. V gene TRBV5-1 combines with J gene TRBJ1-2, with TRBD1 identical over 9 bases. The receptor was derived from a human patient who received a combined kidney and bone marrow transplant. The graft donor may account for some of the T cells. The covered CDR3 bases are TGCGCCAGCAGCGGTAACATTGGGGGGACAGGGGGC. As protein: CASSGNIGGTGG. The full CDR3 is CASSGNIGGTGGYTF.